The TCR beta chain described here comes from a study of blood T cells in healthy people across ages. Germline V gene data show CDR1 as ENHRY and CDR2 as SYGVKD. Trimming left V 0 bases short and J 8 bases short, with 16 bases between. The CDR3 loop spans 15 amino acids. Using a J-beta primer mix together with a sample-barcoded 5' primer, a second PCR was run for roughly 6 to 12 cycles. TCRdb reanalysed the 5' RACE reads using MiXCR and keeps one entry per CDR3 protein. The data contain 1,100,000 or so distinct CDR3 sequences, less than 50% of them seen just once; the ten biggest clones take up approximately 20%. Regarding the study as a whole: It was held that diversity estimates obtained from one million T cells represented underestimates.

This clonotype was picked up many times. The antigen is unknown. Sequencing was carried out using blood. The TCR was taken from an older woman in good health. The gene calls are TRBV10-3 and TRBJ1-2, with a possible D match to TRBD1 (5 bases). The CDR3 spells CAISESTLGDRGYTF. The CDR3 DNA follows: TGTGCCATCAGTGAGTCGACTCTGGGGGATCGAGGCTACACCTTC.